Sequencing of this TCR beta chain was carried out in a study of T cells after yellow fever vaccination. The overall study: SMART-Seq v4 Ultra Low Input prepared the low-cell-number fractions.

From the 5' RACE reads, TCRdb called clonotypes with MiXCR, one entry per CDR3 protein. The sample shows some 170,000 distinct CDR3 sequences, roughly 9% of them seen only once. In this sample, this clonotype turned up many times. What it recognizes is unknown. Points from the study as a whole: Researchers cautioned that FACS-sorted repertoires could harbor abundant clonotypes contaminating from the bulk population.

CDR3 size: 13 residues. Per germline, CDR1 LNHDA and CDR2 SQIVND (reference sequence). V was clipped by 3 bases and J by 4 bases, with 7 bases between them. The sequenced sample was CD8+ T cells sorted from PBMCs, obtained 45 days after the yellow fever booster vaccination. The TCR originated in a young man who received the YFV17D yellow fever vaccine. V gene TRBV19 combines with J gene TRBJ2-1; D is perhaps TRBD2 (5 bases). CDR3 residues: CASSIGVYNEQFF. The CDR3 nucleotides are TGTGCCAGTAGTATCGGGGTGTACAATGAGCAGTTCTTC. Drawing the rest from reference TRBV19 and TRBJ2-1, the complete variable domain is DGGITQSPKYLFRKEGQNVTLSCEQNLNHDAMYWYRQDPGQGLRLIYYSQIVNDFQKGDIAEGYSVSREKKESFPLTVTSAQKNPTAFYLCASSIGVYNEQFFGPGTRLTVL.